One and the same sample provided the 13 T cell receptor beta chains below, sequenced in a study of identifying expanded T cells in peripheral blood. Assay: immunoSEQ multiplex PCR; the TCRdb copy retains only in-frame clones and omits some. The sample records 75,000 to 95,000 clones, about 85% being singletons. The source material was blood. These receptors all come from a person aged 18-70 years in good health.

CDR3 protein: CAISERTTGIHEQYF. The DNA of the CDR3 is TGTGCCATCAGTGAGCGGACGACAGGGATCCACGAGCAGTACTTC. J is TRBJ2-7 and V is TRBV10-3; 7 bases fit TRBD1. This CDR3 has 15 amino acids. Germline lookup yields CDR1 ENHRY and CDR2 SYGVKD. V gave up 2 bases and J gave up 5 bases; unmatched junction bases: 9.

This clone showed up just a few times. The V and J genes are TRBV7-9 and TRBJ1-6; the D is unclear. CDR1 and CDR2 (germline): SEHNR, FQNEAQ (reference sequence). CDR3 length: 12 amino acids. V lost 1 base, J lost 13 bases, and 8 bases lay in between. The CDR3 loop reads CASSLVEGPLHF. The CDR3 DNA is TGTGCCAGCAGCTTAGTTGAGGGTCCCCTCCACTTT.

This rearrangement joins TRBV18 to TRBJ2-7, with a weak D call TRBD2 (5 bases). The CDR3 is 14 amino acids. CDR1 is KGHSH, CDR2 LQKENI, per germline. V lost 3 bases and J lost 0, with 9 bases in between. Here the CDR3 reads CASSPGSNSYEQYF. CDR3 sequence (DNA): TGTGCCAGCTCACCTGGGAGTAACTCCTACGAGCAGTACTTC. Together with reference TRBV18 and TRBJ2-7, the CDR3 gives the full variable domain: NAGVMQNPRHLVRRRGQEARLRCSPMKGHSHVYWYRQLPEEGLKFMVYLQKENIIDESGMPKERFSAEFPKEGPSILRIQQVVRGDSAAYFCASSPGSNSYEQYFGPGTRLTVT.

This clone came up once. J is TRBJ1-4 and V is TRBV18; D is ambiguous. The CDR3 length is 13 residues. V was clipped by 6 bases and J by 5 bases, with 10 bases between them. Germline-derived CDR1 and CDR2 are KGHSH and LQKENI. CDR3: CASSLDANEKLFF. CDR3 bases: TGTGCCAGCTCCCTGGACGCGAATGAAAAACTGTTTTTT.

The rearrangement uses TRBV29-1 and TRBJ2-1; D is perhaps TRBD2 (5 bases). From germline, CDR1 is SQVTM and CDR2 ANQGSEA. The CDR3 is 14 residues long. The V and J ends lost 3 bases and 5 bases respectively, with 14 bases between them. CDR3 region: CSVERGSEDNEQFF. DNA for the CDR3: TGCAGCGTTGAGAGAGGGTCTGAAGACAATGAGCAGTTCTTC.

V gene TRBV7-9 combines with J gene TRBJ1-1, with unresolved D. The V end was cut by 4 bases, the J end by 10 bases, with 10 bases between. CDR1 is SEHNR and CDR2 is FQNEAQ in the germline V gene (reference sequence). CDR3 length: 11 amino acids. The chain's CDR3 is CASSSGAGAFF. As DNA, the CDR3 is TGTGCCAGCAGCTCAGGCGCTGGAGCTTTCTTT.

This chain joins TRBV19 and TRBJ2-4, with D perhaps TRBD2 (7 bases). Trimming shortened V by 5 bases and J by 0 bases, and 17 bases separated the two germline ends. The V gene's germline CDR1 is LNHDA and CDR2 SQIVND (reference sequence). This CDR3 is 17 amino acids long. CDR3 residues: CASSVGAGTIAKNIQYF. CDR3 nucleotide sequence: TGTGCCAGTAGTGTGGGGGCTGGGACTATAGCCAAAAACATTCAGTACTTC.

The V gene is TRBV30, the J gene TRBJ1-3, with D uncertain. The V end was cut by 0 bases, the J end by 0 bases, with 12 bases between. Germline CDR1 and CDR2: GTSNPN and SVGIG (reference sequence). This CDR3 is built from 16 residues. The chain's CDR3 is CAWSVRSYRSGNTIYF. The CDR3 coding sequence is TGTGCCTGGAGTGTACGATCATACCGCTCTGGAAACACCATATATTTT.

This chain uses TRBV11-2 with TRBJ2-3; the match to TRBD2 covers 7 bases. Germline CDR1 is SGHAT and CDR2 is FQNNGV. V lost 3 bases and J lost 2; bases outside the gene matches: 5. This CDR3 has 15 amino acids. The CDR3 DNA follows: TGTGCCAGCAGCTTGGGGGGGGATCCCACAGATACGCAGTATTTT. Encoded protein: CASSLGGDPTDTQYF.

This clone was seen repeatedly, ten times or more. The chain combines TRBV29-1 with TRBJ2-3, with 8 bases lining up with TRBD2. Unmatched junction bases numbered 12, after V lost 4 bases and J lost 15 bases. CDR3 length equals 12 residues. Per the germline V gene, CDR1 is SQVTM and CDR2 is ANQGSEA. Written as DNA, the CDR3 is TGCAGCGTTGGAATTGTAAGCGGGGGAGGATATTTT. It yields the protein CSVGIVSGGGYF.

This rearrangement joins TRBV29-1 to TRBJ2-5; 10 bases map to TRBD1. The junction had 7 bases not matched to a gene; V was cut back by 4 bases and J by 5 bases. CDR1 and CDR2 from the germline V gene are SQVTM and ANQGSEA. The CDR3 runs to 14 residues. The CDR3 DNA is TGCAGCGTTGTAAGGGACAGGGGCTCGGAGACCCAGTACTTC. Encoded protein: CSVVRDRGSETQYF.

This clone appeared once. This chain connects TRBV15 to TRBJ1-1; D call uncertain. This CDR3 contains 13 residues. V gave up 0 bases and J gave up 7 bases, with 9 bases separating them. Germline-derived CDR1 and CDR2 are LNHNV and YYDKDF (reference sequence). CDR3 nucleotides: TGTGCCACCAGCAGAGATCAACGGGGTGAAGCTTTCTTT. Translated: CATSRDQRGEAFF.

The chain joins TRBV4-3 to TRBJ1-5; a possible D gene is TRBD1 (6 bases). This CDR3 contains 15 residues. The germline V gene has CDR1 LGHNA and CDR2 YSLEER. The V end lost 0 bases, the J end lost 5 bases, and 11 bases lay between the germline ends. CDR3 sequence reads: CASSQDAGGDQPQHF. DNA for the CDR3: TGCGCCAGCAGCCAAGATGCCGGGGGCGATCAGCCCCAGCATTTT.